The 15 T cell receptor beta chains presented below share a single source sample, sequenced in a study of T cells in women clearing cervical HPV infection. Measured with immunoSEQ multiplex PCR; TCRdb has only the in-frame clones, and not every one. This sample lists under 50,000 clones; its ten largest clones have 6% to 6.5%. The sample was blood buffy coat. The receptors stem from a woman aged 18-69 years with a cervical HPV16 infection that either progressed to CIN3+ or cleared (not recorded which).

Note on this clone: Sequencing ends 3 residues short of the CDR3 end; the germline J gene provides the rest. The chain couples TRBV7-2 to TRBJ2-2, with unresolved D. The CDR3 sequence is 16 residues long. Germline V CDR1 and CDR2: SGHTA, FQGNSA. Partial CDR3 DNA: TGTGCCAGCAGCTTAGCCGGGTTCTCAACTAATGAAAAG. The encoded protein is CASSLAGFSTNEK. The entire CDR3 protein reads CASSLAGFSTNEKLFF.

On this clone itself: The read falls 3 residues short of the CDR3 end, and the missing part is taken from the germline J gene. The V gene is TRBV11-2, the J gene TRBJ2-1; D perhaps matches TRBD1 (6 bases). V lost 3 bases and J lost 9, with 15 bases in between. CDR1 SGHAT and CDR2 FQNNGV come from the germline V gene. This CDR3 has 14 amino acids. The sequenced part of the CDR3 DNA is TGTGCCAGCAGCTTTAGGGGGATTAGGGGTGAG. Protein: CASSFRGIRGE. The CDR3 in its entirety is CASSFRGIRGEQFF.

As regards this clone: Coverage ceases 3 residues before the CDR3 finishes, and the germline J gene fills in the end. V usage is TRBV20-1 and J usage is TRBJ2-7; no clear D. V dropped 3 bases and J dropped 2 bases, with 17 bases sitting between them. CDR1 and CDR2 (germline): DFQATT, SNEGSKA (reference sequence). The CDR3 has 15 amino acids. CDR3 region: CSASDSLRSTYEQYF. The sequenced part of the CDR3 DNA is TGCAGTGCTAGCGACTCTTTAAGATCCACCTACGAG.

Turning to this clone: The sequence runs out 3 residues before the end of the CDR3; the remainder is reconstructed from the germline J gene. V is TRBV10-2 and J is TRBJ1-6; TRBD1 is a possible D gene (5 bases). V dropped 7 bases and J dropped 11 bases, with 15 bases sitting between them. The length of the CDR3 is 13 residues. Germline V gene sequence: CDR1 WSHSY, CDR2 SAAADI. The covered CDR3 bases are TGCGCCAGCACCACCGGGCCGGGGGCACCC. The encoded protein is CASTTGPGAP. The whole CDR3 region reads CASTTGPGAPLHF.

A remark on this clone: Coverage ceases 3 residues before the CDR3 finishes, and the germline J gene fills in the end. The chain is built from TRBV2 and TRBJ1-4; TRBD1 is a possible D gene (6 bases). Germline values: CDR1 SNHLY, CDR2 FYNNEI. The CDR3 consists of 15 residues. Between the trimmed V and J ends, which lost 6 bases and 4 bases, there was a span of 15 bases. The CDR3 loop is CASRADSQDNEKLFF. The CDR3 DNA, read in part, is TGTGCCAGCAGAGCGGACAGCCAGGATAATGAAAAA.

Turning to this clone: Read sequence stops 3 residues before the CDR3 end, and the germline J gene provides the missing end. The rearrangement uses TRBV7-2 and TRBJ1-1; D remains ambiguous. V lost 3 bases to trimming and J lost 4 bases, with 6 bases between them. The germline CDR1 and CDR2 sequences are SGHTA and FQGNSA. This CDR3 spans 12 amino acids. The CDR3 spells CASSFTRTEAFF. The DNA read from the CDR3 is TGTGCCAGCAGCTTCACGCGCACTGAA.

Regarding this clone: The read terminates 3 residues before the CDR3 end, so the remaining end is supplied by the germline J gene. The chain joins TRBV5-1 to TRBJ2-2; perhaps TRBD2 as D (5 bases). In germline, CDR1 is SGHRS, CDR2 YFSETQ. The CDR3 totals 14 residues. Trimming pared 6 bases from V and 4 bases from J, leaving 13 bases between. CDR3 DNA (partial): TGCGCCAGCACGGGGTCGGCGACCACCGGGGAG. Translation gives CASTGSATTGE. The full CDR3 protein reads CASTGSATTGELFF. Filled out from reference TRBV5-1 and TRBJ2-2, the complete variable domain reads KAGVTQTPRYLIKTRGQQVTLSCSPISGHRSVSWYQQTPGQGLQFLFEYFSETQRNKGNFPGRFSGRQFSNSRSEMNVSTLELGDSALYLCASTGSATTGELFFGEGSRLTVL.

As regards this clone: The read gets to within 3 residues of the CDR3 end, and the germline J gene fills in the rest. The chain joins TRBV6-1 to TRBJ1-2, with 9 bases aligning to TRBD1. The CDR3 spans 14 residues. From germline, CDR1 is MNHNS and CDR2 SASEGT. Incomplete CDR3 DNA: TGTGCCAGCAGTGAAGGATGGGGACAGGGCCTC. Translation: CASSEGWGQGL. The full CDR3 is CASSEGWGQGLYTF.

Points on this clone: Coverage ceases 3 residues before the CDR3 finishes, and the germline J gene fills in the end. This chain joins TRBV20-1 and TRBJ2-3, with TRBD1 as a possible D gene (5 bases). This CDR3 contains 14 residues. Germline V gene lookup returns CDR1 DFQATT and CDR2 SNEGSKA (reference sequence). V lost 6 bases to trimming and J lost 0 bases, with 13 bases between them. The sequenced CDR3 bases are TGCAGTGCCTTCGACAGCCGAAGCACAGATACG. Translation gives CSAFDSRSTDT. The complete CDR3 protein is CSAFDSRSTDTQYF.

On this clone: The observed sequence ends 3 residues before the CDR3 terminus, with the missing tail filled in from the germline J gene. V gene TRBV18 combines with J gene TRBJ1-2; TRBD1 aligns across 7 bases. Germline CDR1 reads KGHSH; CDR2 reads LQKENI. V trimming: 3 bases; J trimming: 1 base; junction bases outside the gene matches: 5. The CDR3 spans 15 residues. The CDR3 DNA, read in part, is TGTGCCAGCTCACCGGGAGCAGGGGGTAACTATGGC. Its protein product is CASSPGAGGNYG. The complete CDR3 sequence is CASSPGAGGNYGYTF.

With respect to this clone: The DNA ends 3 residues before the CDR3 does, and the rest of the CDR3 is filled in from the germline J gene. This chain links TRBV5-1 with TRBJ2-5, with 8 nucleotides matching TRBD1. This CDR3 is 11 amino acids long. J gave up 4 bases and V 7 bases, and 0 bases lay outside the gene matches. Germline CDR1 reads SGHRS; CDR2 reads YFSETQ. Incomplete CDR3 DNA: TGCGCCAGCGGGACAGGAGAGACC. It specifies CASGTGET. The whole CDR3 sequence is CASGTGETQYF.

A remark on this clone: The CDR3 end falls 3 residues outside the read, so it is completed with the germline J gene. This rearrangement joins TRBV7-2 to TRBJ1-2; 8 bases map to TRBD1. Germline CDR1 is SGHTA and CDR2 is FQGNSA. CDR3 length: 13 amino acids. With V trimmed by 6 bases and J by 4 bases, 4 bases remained unmatched. Partial CDR3 DNA: TGTGCCAGCAGACAGGGGGGCCTCTATGGC. This encodes CASRQGGLYG. The full CDR3 protein reads CASRQGGLYGYTF.

A remark on this clone: With the read ending 3 residues before the CDR3 end, the germline J gene is used to fill in that end. The chain couples TRBV19 to TRBJ2-3; weak D call: TRBD2 (6 bases). Germline assignment: CDR1 LNHDA and CDR2 SQIVND (reference sequence). CDR3 length: 17 amino acids. The DNA read from the CDR3 is TGTGCCAGTAGTATGTTTGGGGGGAGCGGTGACAATCAGCCG. Translating it yields CASSMFGGSGDNQP. The whole CDR3 sequence reads CASSMFGGSGDNQPQYF.

Regarding this clone: The read halts 3 residues ahead of the CDR3 end, with the missing end drawn from the germline J gene. The chain has TRBV5-8 and TRBJ1-2; TRBD1 agrees at 9 bases. This CDR3 is 13 amino acids long. CDR1 SGHTS and CDR2 YDEGEE come from the germline V gene. This chain's CDR3 is CASSLQGAGAYTF. Partial CDR3 DNA: TGTGCCAGCAGCTTACAGGGGGCGGGGGCC.

A remark on this clone: Sequencing ends 3 residues short of the CDR3 end; the germline J gene provides the rest. Other nucleotide sequences from this sample produce the same CDR3. V gene TRBV11-2 combines with J gene TRBJ2-5; no reliable D call. Per germline, CDR1 SGHAT and CDR2 FQNNGV. This CDR3 spans 13 amino acids. Trimming removed 2 bases at V and 2 bases at J, with 6 bases between. The chain's CDR3 is CASSLNSQETQYF. CDR3 DNA, as far as it was read: TGTGCCAGCAGCTTAAACAGTCAAGAGACC. The whole variable domain, filled in from reference TRBV11-2 and TRBJ2-5, reads EAGVAQSPRYKIIEKRQSVAFWCNPISGHATLYWYQQILGQGPKLLIQFQNNGVVDDSQLPKDRFSAERLKGVDSTLKIQPAKLEDSAVYLCASSLNSQETQYFGPGTRLLVL.